The sequence of this T cell receptor (beta chain) was determined in a study of quantifying T cell responses using KT2 cells. In the study overall: cDNA was made from DNase-treated RNA using alpha and beta constant primers. The second PCR was a qPCR stopped at a predetermined fluorescence threshold.

This clonotype appeared many times. A single-stranded UMI oligo with SP2 sequence was ligated to cDNA 3' ends. The first PCR ran 3 to 5 cycles with an equimolar RC1.1 and RC1.2 beta primer mix. TCRdb analysed the UMI-ligation and nested PCR reads with MiXCR anew, one entry per CDR3 protein. Altogether about 53,000 distinct CDR3 sequences are present, roughly an eighth being singletons, with the ten largest covering roughly 9.9%. Unfractionated PBMC were spiked with known numbers of KT2 clone cells. Different KT2-to-PBMC ratios were created with a constant PBMC count. V shed 0 bases, J shed 1 base, and the junction held 3 bases outside the gene matches. Germline CDR1 reads SGDLS; CDR2 reads YYNGEE. The CDR3 sequence is 17 residues long.

The chain joins TRBV9 to TRBJ2-3, with 12 bases that match TRBD2. The material sequenced was PBMCs spiked with cells of the T cell clone KT2. This TCR derives from a human donor. The CDR3 region has the DNA TGTGCCAGCAGCGTAGTGGCTAGCGGGGGGGGCACAGATACGCAGTATTTT. This translates into CASSVVASGGGTDTQYF.